The clone carrying this TCR beta chain is a singleton in its sample. The same CDR3 also results from other DNA sequences found in this sample. The sample originates from a study of OX40 agonist ivuxolimab in advanced cancers. About the research overall: Every patient in dose escalation had hepatocellular carcinoma, melanoma, renal cell or head and neck cancer. Partial responses were achieved by three patients, of whom one had hepatocellular carcinoma and two had cutaneous melanoma.

Germline V gene lookup returns CDR1 MNHEY and CDR2 SVGAGI. V was pared by 5 bases and J by 2 bases, with 0 bases between. The CDR3 length is 10 residues. Generated by immunoSEQ multiplex PCR, the TCRdb table keeps only in-frame clones and is missing some. The sample comprises tens of thousands of clones, 75% to 95% of which are singletons, and 2% to 2.5% rests with the top ten. The clonotype originates from an adult with an advanced solid tumor such as melanoma, head and neck, liver or kidney cancer. Sequences were derived from CD4+ or CD8+ T cells sorted from blood, sampled in a trial of the OX40 agonist ivuxolimab. The J gene is TRBJ2-5, the V gene TRBV6-5; the D is unclear. CDR3 sequence reads: CASSQETQYF. CDR3 coding DNA: TGTGCCAGCAGTCAAGAGACCCAGTACTTC.